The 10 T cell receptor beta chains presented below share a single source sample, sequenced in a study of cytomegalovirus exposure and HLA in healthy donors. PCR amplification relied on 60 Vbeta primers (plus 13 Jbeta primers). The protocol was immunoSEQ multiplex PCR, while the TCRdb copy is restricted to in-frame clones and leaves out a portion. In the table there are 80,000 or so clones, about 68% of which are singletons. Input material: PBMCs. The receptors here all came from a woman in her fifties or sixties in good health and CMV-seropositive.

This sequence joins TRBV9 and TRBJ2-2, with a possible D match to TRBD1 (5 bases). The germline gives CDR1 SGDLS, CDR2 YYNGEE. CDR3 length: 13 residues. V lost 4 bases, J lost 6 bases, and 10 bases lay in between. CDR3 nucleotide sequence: TGTGCCAGCAGCTTCCGACAGTCCGGGGAGCTGTTTTTT. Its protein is CASSFRQSGELFF.

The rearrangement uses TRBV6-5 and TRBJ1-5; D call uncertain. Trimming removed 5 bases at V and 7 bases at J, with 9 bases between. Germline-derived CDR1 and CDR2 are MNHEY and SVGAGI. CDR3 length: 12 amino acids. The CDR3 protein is CASSEVGQPQHF. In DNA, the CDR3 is TGTGCCAGCAGTGAAGTGGGCCAGCCCCAGCATTTT.

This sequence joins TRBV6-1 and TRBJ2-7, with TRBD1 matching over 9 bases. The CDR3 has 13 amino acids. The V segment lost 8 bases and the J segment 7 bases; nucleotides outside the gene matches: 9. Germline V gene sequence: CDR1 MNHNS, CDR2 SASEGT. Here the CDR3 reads CASAPGQGREQYF. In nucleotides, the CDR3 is TGTGCCAGCGCCCCGGGACAGGGTAGGGAGCAGTACTTC.

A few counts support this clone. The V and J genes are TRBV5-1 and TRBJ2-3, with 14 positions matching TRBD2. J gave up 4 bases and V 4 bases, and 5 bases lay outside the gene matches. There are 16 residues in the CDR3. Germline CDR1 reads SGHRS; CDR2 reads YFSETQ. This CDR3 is CASSGGTSGGPDTQYF. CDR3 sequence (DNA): TGCGCCAGCAGCGGGGGGACTAGCGGGGGTCCAGATACGCAGTATTTT. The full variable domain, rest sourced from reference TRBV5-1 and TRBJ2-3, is KAGVTQTPRYLIKTRGQQVTLSCSPISGHRSVSWYQQTPGQGLQFLFEYFSETQRNKGNFPGRFSGRQFSNSRSEMNVSTLELGDSALYLCASSGGTSGGPDTQYFGPGTRLTVL.

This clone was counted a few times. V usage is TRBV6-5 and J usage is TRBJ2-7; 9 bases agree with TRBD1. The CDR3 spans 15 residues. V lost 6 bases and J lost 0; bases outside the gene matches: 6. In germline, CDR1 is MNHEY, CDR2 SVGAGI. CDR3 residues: CASRRDRESSYEQYF. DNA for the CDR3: TGTGCCAGCAGGAGGGACAGGGAAAGCTCCTACGAGCAGTACTTC.

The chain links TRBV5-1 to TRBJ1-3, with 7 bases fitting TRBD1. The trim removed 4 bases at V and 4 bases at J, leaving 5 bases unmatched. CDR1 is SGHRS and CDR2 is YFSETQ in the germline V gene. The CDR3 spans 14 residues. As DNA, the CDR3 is TGCGCCAGCAGCCGGACAGGCCAAGGAAACACCATATATTTT. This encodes CASSRTGQGNTIYF. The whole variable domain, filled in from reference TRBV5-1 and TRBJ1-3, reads KAGVTQTPRYLIKTRGQQVTLSCSPISGHRSVSWYQQTPGQGLQFLFEYFSETQRNKGNFPGRFSGRQFSNSRSEMNVSTLELGDSALYLCASSRTGQGNTIYFGEGSWLTVV.

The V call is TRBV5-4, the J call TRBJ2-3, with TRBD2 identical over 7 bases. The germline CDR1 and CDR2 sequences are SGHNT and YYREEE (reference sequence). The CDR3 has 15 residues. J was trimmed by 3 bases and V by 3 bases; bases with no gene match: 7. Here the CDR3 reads CASSSGLGKTDTQYF. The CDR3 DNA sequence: TGTGCCAGCAGCTCTGGACTAGGGAAAACAGATACGCAGTATTTT.

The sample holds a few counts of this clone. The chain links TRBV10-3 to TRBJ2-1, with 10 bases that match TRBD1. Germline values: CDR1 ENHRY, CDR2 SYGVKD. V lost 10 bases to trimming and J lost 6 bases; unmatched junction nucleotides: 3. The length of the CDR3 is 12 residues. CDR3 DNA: TGTGCCAGCCGGGACAGGGGCAATGAGCAGTTCTTC. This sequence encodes CASRDRGNEQFF.

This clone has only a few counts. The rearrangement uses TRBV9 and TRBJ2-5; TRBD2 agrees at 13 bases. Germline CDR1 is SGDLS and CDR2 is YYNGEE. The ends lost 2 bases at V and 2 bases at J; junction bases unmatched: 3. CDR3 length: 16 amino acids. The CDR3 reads CASSVRTSGGQETQYF. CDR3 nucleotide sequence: TGTGCCAGCAGCGTCCGGACTAGCGGGGGACAAGAGACCCAGTACTTC.

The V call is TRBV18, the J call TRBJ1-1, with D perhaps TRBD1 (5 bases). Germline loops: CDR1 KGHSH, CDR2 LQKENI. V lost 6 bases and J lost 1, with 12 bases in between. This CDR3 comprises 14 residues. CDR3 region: CASSPEQENTEAFF. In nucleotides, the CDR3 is TGTGCCAGCTCGCCGGAACAGGAGAACACTGAAGCTTTCTTT. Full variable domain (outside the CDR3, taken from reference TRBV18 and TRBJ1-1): NAGVMQNPRHLVRRRGQEARLRCSPMKGHSHVYWYRQLPEEGLKFMVYLQKENIIDESGMPKERFSAEFPKEGPSILRIQQVVRGDSAAYFCASSPEQENTEAFFGQGTRLTVV.